This passage covers 16 T cell receptor beta chains from one sample sequenced in a study of blood T cell repertoires in COVID-19. Generated by immunoSEQ multiplex PCR, the TCRdb table keeps only in-frame clones and is missing some. This sample has about 120,000 clones, with over 75% found just once. Sequenced: peripheral blood. These receptor sequences come from an elderly man with acute or convalescent COVID-19.

The V gene is TRBV6-5, the J gene TRBJ1-1; 9 positions match TRBD1. Germline loops: CDR1 MNHEY, CDR2 SVGAGI. This CDR3 is 13 amino acids long. V lost 5 bases, J lost 6 bases, and 4 bases stayed unmatched. DNA for the CDR3: TGTGCCAGCAGTACAGGGGGCGGGGCTGAAGCTTTCTTT. It is translated as CASSTGGGAEAFF.

The chain joins TRBV27 to TRBJ2-3, with TRBD2 identical over 11 bases. J gave up 4 bases and V 0 bases, and 6 bases lay outside the gene matches. Germline CDR1 MNHEY, CDR2 SMNVEV (reference sequence). The CDR3 sequence is 17 residues long. The CDR3 loop is CASSLSALAGGSDTQYF. The CDR3 DNA reads as TGTGCCAGCAGTTTATCAGCCCTAGCGGGAGGTTCAGATACGCAGTATTTT.

The V and J genes are TRBV6-2 or TRBV6-3 and TRBJ2-7; 10 bases are shared with TRBD1. V lost 5 bases to trimming and J lost 4 bases; unmatched junction nucleotides: 5. The CDR3 totals 14 residues. Germline V CDR1 and CDR2: MNHEY, SVGEGT. DNA for the CDR3: TGTGCCAGCAGTGGGTGGACAGGGGGTTACGAGCAGTACTTC. Protein sequence: CASSGWTGGYEQYF.

The chain employs TRBV24-1 and TRBJ1-6, with 7 bases matching TRBD1. Germline-derived CDR1 and CDR2 are KGHDR and SFDVKD. The CDR3 runs 14 residues. Unmatched junction bases numbered 7, after V lost 10 bases and J lost 5 bases. In DNA, the CDR3 is TGTGCCACGATGTGGACAGGCGATAATTCACCCCTCCACTTT. The encoded protein is CATMWTGDNSPLHF.

The chain combines TRBV7-3 with TRBJ2-3; TRBD2 aligns across 13 bases. This CDR3 contains 16 residues. The trim removed 4 bases at V and 6 bases at J, leaving 7 bases unmatched. Germline-derived CDR1 and CDR2 are SGHTA and FQGTGA. The CDR3 sequence: CASSSGTSGKVDTQYF. The CDR3 coding sequence is TGTGCCAGCAGCTCCGGGACTAGCGGGAAGGTGGATACGCAGTATTTT.

This clone was seen a handful of times. The chain has TRBV6-6 and TRBJ2-1; 8 positions match TRBD2. Germline V gene sequence: CDR1 MNHNY, CDR2 SVGAGI (reference sequence). Trimming cost V 10 bases and J 5 bases; bases outside gene matches: 10. This CDR3 is built from 14 residues. CDR3 coding DNA: TGTGCCACCCTAATAGCGGGATGGAACAATGAGCAGTTCTTC. It codes for CATLIAGWNNEQFF.

The chain joins TRBV7-9 to TRBJ1-1, with unresolved D. Germline loops: CDR1 SEHNR, CDR2 FQNEAQ (reference sequence). V lost 3 bases to trimming and J lost 1 base, with 6 bases between them. The CDR3 spans 13 residues. CDR3 coding DNA: TGTGCCAGCAGCTTGACTAGGAACACTGAAGCTTTCTTT. Its translation: CASSLTRNTEAFF.

The chain has TRBV28 and TRBJ1-5, with a possible D match to TRBD1 (6 bases). Deletions cut 1 base from V and 3 bases from J, with 10 bases between. The CDR3 length is 15 residues. Germline values: CDR1 MDHEN, CDR2 SYDVKM. Here the CDR3 reads CASSLYGGDNQPQHF. Written as DNA, the CDR3 is TGTGCCAGCAGTTTATATGGGGGCGACAATCAGCCCCAGCATTTT.

This clone has a single count. The junction shows a germline mismatch at one end, possibly a read error. This chain links TRBV2 with TRBJ2-2, with D unresolved. The CDR3 contains 14 residues. Germline CDR1 reads SNHLY; CDR2 reads FYNNEI. For the CDR3, the DNA is TGTGCCAGCGGTGAAACATCGAACACCGGGGAGCTGTTTTTT. This encodes CASGETSNTGELFF. The whole variable domain, remainder taken from reference TRBV2 and TRBJ2-2, is EPEVTQTPSHQVTQMGQEVILRCVPISNHLYFYWYRQILGQKVEFLVSFYNNEISEKSEIFDDQFSVERPDGSNFTLKIRSTKLEDSAMYFCASGETSNTGELFFGEGSRLTVL.

The chain recombines TRBV19 with TRBJ2-6; D remains unclear. Germline V gives CDR1 LNHDA, CDR2 SQIVND (reference sequence). CDR3 length equals 14 residues. Trimming shortened V by 6 bases and J by 0 bases, and 6 bases separated the two germline ends. In DNA, the CDR3 is TGTGCCAGTAGGGAGATCTCTGGGGCCAACGTCCTGACTTTC. Its translation: CASREISGANVLTF.

The chain has TRBV24-1 and TRBJ2-5; perhaps TRBD2 as D (7 bases). The CDR3 has 16 amino acids. CDR1 and CDR2 from the germline V gene are KGHDR and SFDVKD. V gave up 7 bases and J gave up 5 bases, with 22 bases separating them. In DNA form, the CDR3 reads TGTGCCACCAGCCCGGGGGGCGCAGCCTTACAGGAGACCCAGTACTTC. Translated: CATSPGGAALQETQYF.

The rearrangement links TRBV7-9 to TRBJ1-1, with D tentatively TRBD1 (5 bases). CDR1 SEHNR and CDR2 FQNEAQ come from the germline V gene (reference sequence). This CDR3 contains 14 residues. With 5 bases removed from V and 4 bases from J, the gap between germline ends came to 14 bases. In nucleotides, the CDR3 is TGTGCCAGCAGCATGGGCCAGGGAATCACTGAAGCTTTCTTT. As protein: CASSMGQGITEAFF. Full variable domain (remainder filled in from reference TRBV7-9 and TRBJ1-1): DTGVSQNPRHKITKRGQNVTFRCDPISEHNRLYWYRQTLGQGPEFLTYFQNEAQLEKSRLLSDRFSAERPKGSFSTLEIQRTEQGDSAMYLCASSMGQGITEAFFGQGTRLTVV.

This rearrangement joins TRBV9 to TRBJ1-2; D gene unclear. Germline CDR1 is SGDLS and CDR2 is YYNGEE. V was shortened by 2 bases and J by 0 bases, with 11 bases between the two germline ends. CDR3 length equals 15 residues. The CDR3 is CASSVEAAANYGYTF. The CDR3 region has the DNA TGTGCCAGCAGCGTGGAGGCAGCAGCTAACTATGGCTACACCTTC.

The chain couples TRBV9 to TRBJ2-5; 9 bases map to TRBD2. After removal of 0 bases from V and 5 bases from J, the junction contained 11 bases not matched to a gene. The V gene's germline CDR1 is SGDLS and CDR2 YYNGEE. The CDR3 has 17 residues. This CDR3 reads CASSVAEGSGSWETQYF. The CDR3 region has the DNA TGTGCCAGCAGCGTAGCAGAGGGTAGCGGGAGTTGGGAGACCCAGTACTTC.

The V and J genes are TRBV29-1 and TRBJ1-2; 10 positions agree with TRBD1. The V gene end was trimmed by 6 bases and the J gene end by 2 bases; junction bases not matched to a gene: 3. The CDR3 runs 13 residues. The germline V gene encodes CDR1 SQVTM and CDR2 ANQGSEA. CDR3 protein: CSVRTGGNYGYTF. DNA for the CDR3: TGCAGCGTAAGGACAGGGGGGAACTATGGCTACACCTTC.

The gene calls are TRBV6-5 and TRBJ1-1; possible D gene TRBD1, 5 bases. The CDR3 has 15 amino acids. Germline V gene data show CDR1 as MNHEY and CDR2 as SVGAGI. Trimming removed 5 bases from V and 1 base from J, with 14 bases in between. The CDR3 nucleotides read TGTGCCAGCAGTCGCCCCCCGACAGAGAACACTGAAGCTTTCTTT. Amino acids: CASSRPPTENTEAFF.